The next 5 T cell receptor beta chains were all read from a single sample in a study of T cell responses to AZD1222 COVID-19 vaccine. Clones were read by immunoSEQ multiplex PCR, and TCRdb kept only the in-frame ones, dropping some. The table includes roughly 160,000 clones, over 75% detected once. The sample here was peripheral blood, taken on day 0 of AZD1222 vaccination. Every receptor here comes from an adult in good health.

The chain combines TRBV10-2 with TRBJ1-3; the D is unclear. Germline V CDR1 and CDR2: WSHSY, SAAADI. The CDR3 loop spans 11 amino acids. The ends were cut back, 4 bases at V and 7 bases at J, with 5 bases in the middle. CDR3 protein: CASSGSNTIYF. The CDR3 nucleotides read TGCGCCAGCAGTGGGTCGAACACCATATATTTT.

This clone has only one observation. DNA of the CDR3: TGCAGCGTCGTGCTTAACAGGGGGCAGAAAAACATTCAGTACTTC. Its protein is CSVVLNRGQKNIQYF. This chain links TRBV29-1 with TRBJ2-4; 9 bases fit TRBD1. The germline V gene encodes CDR1 SQVTM and CDR2 ANQGSEA. J gave up 4 bases and V 6 bases, and 10 bases lay outside the gene matches. The CDR3 loop spans 15 amino acids.

V usage is TRBV19 and J usage is TRBJ1-5; D is possibly TRBD1 (6 bases). This CDR3 spans 15 amino acids. The germline V gene encodes CDR1 LNHDA and CDR2 SQIVND (reference sequence). V was cut by 3 bases and J by 6 bases, with 15 bases left in between. In DNA, the CDR3 is TGTGCCAGTAGTATCGAGGGGGGGGCTAGTCAGCCCCAGCATTTT. This codes for CASSIEGGASQPQHF.

This chain uses TRBV6-4 with TRBJ2-2; TRBD2 is a possible D gene (6 bases). Between the trimmed V and J ends, which lost 9 bases and 3 bases, there was a span of 14 bases. Germline-derived CDR1 and CDR2 are MRHNA and SNTAGT. This CDR3 is 14 amino acids long. CDR3 amino acids: CASARGADTGELFF. CDR3 DNA sequence: TGTGCCAGTGCTCGCGGGGCGGACACCGGGGAGCTGTTTTTT.

V is TRBV7-3 and J is TRBJ2-7; possibly TRBD2 for D (6 bases). The ends were cut back, 3 bases at V and 2 bases at J, with 14 bases in the middle. The CDR3 spans 15 residues. Germline assignment: CDR1 SGHTA and CDR2 FQGTGA. CDR3 coding DNA: TGTGCCAGCAGCTTGAATGGGGGAGGTACCTACGAGCAGTACTTC. Translating it yields CASSLNGGGTYEQYF. Full variable domain (missing parts from reference TRBV7-3 and TRBJ2-7): GAGVSQTPSNKVTEKGKYVELRCDPISGHTALYWYRQSLGQGPEFLIYFQGTGAADDSGLPNDRFFAVRPEGSVSTLKIQRTERGDSAVYLCASSLNGGGTYEQYFGPGTRLTVT.